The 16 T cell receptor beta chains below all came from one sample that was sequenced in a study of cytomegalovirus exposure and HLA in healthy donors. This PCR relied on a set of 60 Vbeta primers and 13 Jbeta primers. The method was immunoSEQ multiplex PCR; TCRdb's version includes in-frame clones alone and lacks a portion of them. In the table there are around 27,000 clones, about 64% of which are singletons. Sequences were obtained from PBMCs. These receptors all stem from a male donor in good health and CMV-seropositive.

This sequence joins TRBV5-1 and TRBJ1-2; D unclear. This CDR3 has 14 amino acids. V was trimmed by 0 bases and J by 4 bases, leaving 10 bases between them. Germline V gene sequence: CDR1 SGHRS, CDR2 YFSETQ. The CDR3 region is CASSLDRGSYGYTF. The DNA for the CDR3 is TGCGCCAGCAGCTTGGATCGGGGTTCCTATGGCTACACCTTC.

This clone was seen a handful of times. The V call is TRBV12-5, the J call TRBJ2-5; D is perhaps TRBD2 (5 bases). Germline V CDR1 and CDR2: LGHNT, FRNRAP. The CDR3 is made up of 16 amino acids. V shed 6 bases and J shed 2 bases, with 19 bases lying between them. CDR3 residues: CASGREGGLGQETQYF. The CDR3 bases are TGTGCTAGTGGCCGGGAAGGCGGGCTCGGGCAAGAGACCCAGTACTTC.

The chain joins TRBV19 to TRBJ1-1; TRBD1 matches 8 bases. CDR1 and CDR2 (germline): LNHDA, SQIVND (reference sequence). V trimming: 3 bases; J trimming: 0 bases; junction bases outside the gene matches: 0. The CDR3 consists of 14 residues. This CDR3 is CASSMDRVNTEAFF. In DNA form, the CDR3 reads TGTGCCAGTAGTATGGACAGGGTGAACACTGAAGCTTTCTTT.

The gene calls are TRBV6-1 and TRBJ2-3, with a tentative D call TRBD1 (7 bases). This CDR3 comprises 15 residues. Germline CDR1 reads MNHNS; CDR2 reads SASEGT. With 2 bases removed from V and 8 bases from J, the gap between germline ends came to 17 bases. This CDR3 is CASSERTGEGGTQYF. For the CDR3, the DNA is TGTGCCAGCAGTGAACGGACAGGCGAGGGAGGTACGCAGTATTTT.

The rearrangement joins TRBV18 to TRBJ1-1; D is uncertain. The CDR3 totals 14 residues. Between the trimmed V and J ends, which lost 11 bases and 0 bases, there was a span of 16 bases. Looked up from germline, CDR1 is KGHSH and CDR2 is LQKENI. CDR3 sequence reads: CAGLDGVMNTEAFF. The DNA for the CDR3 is TGTGCCGGATTGGACGGGGTCATGAACACTGAAGCTTTCTTT.

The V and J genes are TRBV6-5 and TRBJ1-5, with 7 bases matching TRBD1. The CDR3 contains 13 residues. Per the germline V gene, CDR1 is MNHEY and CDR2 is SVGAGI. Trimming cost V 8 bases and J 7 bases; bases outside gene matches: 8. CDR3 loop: CASGRQGRQPQHF. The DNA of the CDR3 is TGTGCCAGCGGACGACAGGGACGCCAGCCCCAGCATTTT.

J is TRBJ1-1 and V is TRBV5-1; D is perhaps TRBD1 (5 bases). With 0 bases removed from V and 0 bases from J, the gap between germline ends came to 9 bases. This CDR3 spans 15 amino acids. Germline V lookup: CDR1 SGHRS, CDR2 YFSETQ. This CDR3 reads CASSLGQLMNTEAFF. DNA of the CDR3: TGCGCCAGCAGCTTGGGACAGCTCATGAACACTGAAGCTTTCTTT.

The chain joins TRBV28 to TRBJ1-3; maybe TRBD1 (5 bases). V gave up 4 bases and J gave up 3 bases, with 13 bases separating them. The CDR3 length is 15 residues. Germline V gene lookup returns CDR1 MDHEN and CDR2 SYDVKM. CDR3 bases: TGTGCCAGCAGTTGGGGCATTGGGTTTGGAAACACCATATATTTT. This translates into CASSWGIGFGNTIYF.

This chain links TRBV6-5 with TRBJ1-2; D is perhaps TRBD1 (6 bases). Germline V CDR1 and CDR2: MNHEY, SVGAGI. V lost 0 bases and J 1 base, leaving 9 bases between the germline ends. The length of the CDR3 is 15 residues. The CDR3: CASSYSPGDNYGYTF. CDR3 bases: TGTGCCAGCAGTTACTCGCCAGGGGATAACTATGGCTACACCTTC.

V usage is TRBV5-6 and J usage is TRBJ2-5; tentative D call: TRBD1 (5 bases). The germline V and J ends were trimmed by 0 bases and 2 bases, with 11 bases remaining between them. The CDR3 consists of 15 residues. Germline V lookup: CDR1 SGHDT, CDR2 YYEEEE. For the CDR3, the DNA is TGTGCCAGCAGCTTGGCCGGCAGGGTTCAAGAGACCCAGTACTTC. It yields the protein CASSLAGRVQETQYF.

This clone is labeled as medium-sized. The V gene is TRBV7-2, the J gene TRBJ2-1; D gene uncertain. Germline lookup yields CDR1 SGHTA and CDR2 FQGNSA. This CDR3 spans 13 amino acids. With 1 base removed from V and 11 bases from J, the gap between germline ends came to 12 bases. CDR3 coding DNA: TGTGCCAGCAGCTTAGATCTTACTCCCCAGCAGTTCTTC. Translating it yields CASSLDLTPQQFF.

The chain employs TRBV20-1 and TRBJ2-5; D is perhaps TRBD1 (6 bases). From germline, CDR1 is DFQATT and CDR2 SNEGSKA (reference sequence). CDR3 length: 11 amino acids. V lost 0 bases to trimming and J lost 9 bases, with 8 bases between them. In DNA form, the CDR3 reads TGCAGTGCTAGAGATAGGGGGTCCCAGTACTTC. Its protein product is CSARDRGSQYF.

In DNA, the CDR3 is TGTGCCAGCAGCTTGGTTTTCGGGGTTGAGCAGTACTTC. The encoded protein is CASSLVFGVEQYF. V is TRBV5-6 and J is TRBJ2-7, with D possibly being TRBD2 (5 bases). V was shortened by 0 bases and J by 7 bases, with 11 bases between the two germline ends. The CDR3 is 13 amino acids. Germline V gene lookup returns CDR1 SGHDT and CDR2 YYEEEE.

CDR3 nucleotides: TGTGCCAGCAGCTTTAGGAGGGACCCCGGTGGAACTGAAGCTTTCTTT. Protein sequence: CASSFRRDPGGTEAFF. The rearrangement joins TRBV7-8 to TRBJ1-1; a weak D match, TRBD1 (5 bases). Germline-derived CDR1 and CDR2 are SGHVS and FQNEAQ. V was shortened by 3 bases and J by 5 bases, with 19 bases between the two germline ends. This CDR3 region has 16 residues.

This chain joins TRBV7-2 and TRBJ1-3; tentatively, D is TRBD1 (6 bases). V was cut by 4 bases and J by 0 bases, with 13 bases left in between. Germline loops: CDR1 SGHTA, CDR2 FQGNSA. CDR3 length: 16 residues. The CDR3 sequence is CASSSLGGASGNTIYF. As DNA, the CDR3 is TGTGCCAGCAGCTCCCTCGGGGGGGCCTCTGGAAACACCATATATTTT.

CDR3 amino acids: CASSTDRAGSPLHF. CDR3 DNA sequence: TGTGCCAGCAGCACCGACAGGGCGGGTTCACCCCTCCACTTT. The rearrangement joins TRBV6-6 to TRBJ1-6; 7 positions agree with TRBD1. The length of the CDR3 is 14 residues. V lost 6 bases, J lost 9 bases, and 8 bases stayed unmatched. The germline CDR1 and CDR2 sequences are MNHNY and SVGAGI (reference sequence).